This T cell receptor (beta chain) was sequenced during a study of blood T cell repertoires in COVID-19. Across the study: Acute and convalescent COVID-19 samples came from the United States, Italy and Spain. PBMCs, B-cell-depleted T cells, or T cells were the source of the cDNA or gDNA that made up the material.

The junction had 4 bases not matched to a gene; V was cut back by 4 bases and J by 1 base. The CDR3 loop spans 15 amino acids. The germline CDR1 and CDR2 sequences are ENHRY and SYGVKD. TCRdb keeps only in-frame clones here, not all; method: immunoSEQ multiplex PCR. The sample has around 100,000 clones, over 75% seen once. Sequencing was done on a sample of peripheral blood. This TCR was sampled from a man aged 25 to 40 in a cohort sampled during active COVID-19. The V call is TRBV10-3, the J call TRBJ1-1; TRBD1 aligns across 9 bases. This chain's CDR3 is CAISAPGQGNTEAFF. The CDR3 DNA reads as TGTGCCATCAGTGCACCGGGACAGGGGAACACTGAAGCTTTCTTT.